This T cell receptor beta chain was recovered during a study of blood T cell repertoires in COVID-19. Study-wide context: The study drew acute and convalescent COVID-19 samples from the United States, Italy and Spain. PBMCs, B-cell-depleted T cells, or T cells were the source of the cDNA or gDNA that made up the material.

Study processing details: Amplification from reference gene primers served as the basis for estimated nucleated cell counts. Libraries were prepared by immunoSEQ multiplex PCR; TCRdb keeps only in-frame clonotypes and omits some of them. V and J calls and clone size come straight from that table; D and trimming were deduced from the DNA. Here the sample spans over 250,000 clones, around 90% being singletons. Germline CDR1 is MRHNA and CDR2 is SNTAGT. Deletions cut 0 bases from V and 8 bases from J, with 8 bases between. The CDR3 runs to 13 residues. The Seattle site enrolled patients during active infection and followed them longitudinally.

Sequences were obtained from peripheral blood. The J gene is TRBJ2-1, the V gene TRBV6-4, with D maybe TRBD1 (5 bases). The source is a person between 18 and 35 years old with COVID-19, enrolled during active disease. The CDR3 nucleotides read TGTGCCAGCAGTGACTCGGTAGGGGATGAGCAGTTCTTC. It specifies CASSDSVGDEQFF.